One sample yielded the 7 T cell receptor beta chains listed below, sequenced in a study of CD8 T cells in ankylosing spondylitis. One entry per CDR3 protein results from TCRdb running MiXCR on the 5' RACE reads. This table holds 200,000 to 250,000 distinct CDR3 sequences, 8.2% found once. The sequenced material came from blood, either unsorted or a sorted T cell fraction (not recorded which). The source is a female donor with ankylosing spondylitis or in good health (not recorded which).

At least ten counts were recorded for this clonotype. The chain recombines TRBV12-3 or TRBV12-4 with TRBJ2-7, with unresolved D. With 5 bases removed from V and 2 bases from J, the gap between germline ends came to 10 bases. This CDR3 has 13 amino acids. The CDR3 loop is CASSGNFPYEQYF. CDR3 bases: TGTGCCAGCAGTGGAAATTTCCCCTACGAGCAGTACTTC.

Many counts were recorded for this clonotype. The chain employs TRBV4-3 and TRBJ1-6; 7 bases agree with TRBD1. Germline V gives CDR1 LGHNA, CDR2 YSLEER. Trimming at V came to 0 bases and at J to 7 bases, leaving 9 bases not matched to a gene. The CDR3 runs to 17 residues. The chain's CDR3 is CASSQDFDREGNSPLHF. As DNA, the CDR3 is TGCGCCAGCAGCCAAGATTTCGACAGGGAGGGAAATTCACCCCTCCACTTT.

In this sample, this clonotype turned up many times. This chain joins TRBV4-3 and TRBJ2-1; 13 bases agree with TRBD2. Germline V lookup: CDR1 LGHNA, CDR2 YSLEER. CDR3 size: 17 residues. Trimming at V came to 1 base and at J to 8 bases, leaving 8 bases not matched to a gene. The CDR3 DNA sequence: TGCGCCAGCAGCCAAGCTAGTAGGACTAGCGGGAGCGATGAGCAGTTCTTC. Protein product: CASSQASRTSGSDEQFF.

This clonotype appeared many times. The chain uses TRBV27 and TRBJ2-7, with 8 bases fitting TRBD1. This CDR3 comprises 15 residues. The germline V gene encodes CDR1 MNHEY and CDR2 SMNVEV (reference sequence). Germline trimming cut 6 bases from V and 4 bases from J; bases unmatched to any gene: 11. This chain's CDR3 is CASSLDRGSAYEQYF. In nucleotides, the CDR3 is TGTGCCAGCAGCCTCGACAGGGGAAGTGCATACGAGCAGTACTTC.

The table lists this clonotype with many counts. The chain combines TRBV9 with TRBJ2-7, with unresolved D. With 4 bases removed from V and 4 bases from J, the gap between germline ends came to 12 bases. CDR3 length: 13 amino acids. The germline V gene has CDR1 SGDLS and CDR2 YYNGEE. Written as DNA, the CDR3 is TGTGCCAGCAGCACCGCTCCTTTATACGAGCAGTACTTC. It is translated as CASSTAPLYEQYF.

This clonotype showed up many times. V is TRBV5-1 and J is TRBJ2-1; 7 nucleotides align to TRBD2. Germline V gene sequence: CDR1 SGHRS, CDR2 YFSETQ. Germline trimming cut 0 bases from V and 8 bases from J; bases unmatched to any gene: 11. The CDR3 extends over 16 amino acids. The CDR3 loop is CASSLAVAGVSDEQFF. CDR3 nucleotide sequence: TGCGCCAGCAGCTTGGCCGTGGCGGGAGTCAGCGATGAGCAGTTCTTC.

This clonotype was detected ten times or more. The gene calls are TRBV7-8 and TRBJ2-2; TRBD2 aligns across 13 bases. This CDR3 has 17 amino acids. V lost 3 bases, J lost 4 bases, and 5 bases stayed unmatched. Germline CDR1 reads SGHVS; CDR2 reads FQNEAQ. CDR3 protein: CASSLRLAGGSTGELFF. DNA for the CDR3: TGTGCCAGCAGCTTGAGACTAGCGGGAGGTAGCACCGGGGAGCTGTTTTTT.